This TCR beta chain is from a study of blood T cell repertoires in COVID-19. Study at large: Collection of acute and convalescent COVID-19 samples took place in the United States, Italy and Spain. PBMCs, B-cell-depleted T cells, or T cells provided the cDNA or gDNA that made up the material.

Those enrolled in Seattle joined during active infection and were followed longitudinally afterward. Using immunoSEQ multiplex PCR, the repertoire was profiled, and TCRdb retains in-frame clones only, with some absent. Of roughly 480,000 clones in the sample, approximately 92% were seen once. The CDR3 contains 12 residues. Germline-derived CDR1 and CDR2 are KGHSH and LQKENI. Trimming left V 3 bases short and J 1 base short, with 3 bases between. The genes are TRBV18 and TRBJ1-1; unclear D gene. This receptor was obtained from a man younger than 35 with COVID-19, enrolled during active disease. The sequenced sample was peripheral blood. The CDR3 protein is CASSPQNTEAFF. CDR3 nucleotide sequence: TGTGCCAGCTCACCCCAGAACACTGAAGCTTTCTTT. Looking up the rest from reference TRBV18 and TRBJ1-1 gives the full variable domain: NAGVMQNPRHLVRRRGQEARLRCSPMKGHSHVYWYRQLPEEGLKFMVYLQKENIIDESGMPKERFSAEFPKEGPSILRIQQVVRGDSAAYFCASSPQNTEAFFGQGTRLTVV.